A single sample gave rise to the 26 T cell receptor beta chains below, sequenced in a study of T cells in localized non-small cell lung cancer. The repertoire was sequenced with immunoSEQ multiplex PCR; TCRdb's copy has only in-frame clones and lacks some. Of fewer than 15,000 clones in the sample, roughly 30% were seen once. The sequencing here drew on lung tumor tissue, taken before any cancer treatment. The source of these receptors is a female donor older than 55 with stage I lung adenocarcinoma.

This chain joins TRBV6-8 and TRBJ1-2, with 7 bases fitting TRBD1. J lost 3 bases, V lost 5 bases, and 18 bases had no gene match. The V gene's germline CDR1 is MNHGY and CDR2 SAAAGT. The CDR3 runs 18 residues. The CDR3 coding sequence is TGTGCCAGCAGTCCCTCTGCGACAGGGACACCAGCCCACTATGGCTACACCTTC. Protein product: CASSPSATGTPAHYGYTF.

This clone was seen a handful of times. CDR3 sequence: CASGRWEWLGQPQHF. The DNA of the CDR3 is TGTGCCAGCGGACGATGGGAGTGGCTGGGACAGCCCCAGCATTTT. The chain employs TRBV6-8 and TRBJ1-5; D remains unclear. The CDR3 contains 15 residues. V was clipped by 8 bases and J by 7 bases, with 21 bases between them. The germline V gene has CDR1 MNHGY and CDR2 SAAAGT.

The V call is TRBV19, the J call TRBJ2-3, with 10 bases fitting TRBD2. This CDR3 has 17 residues. Germline V gene lookup returns CDR1 LNHDA and CDR2 SQIVND (reference sequence). Losses at the gene ends were 5 bases for V and 3 bases for J; bases not matched to a gene: 11. CDR3 sequence reads: CASSAQGLAGVTDTQYF. In DNA form, the CDR3 reads TGTGCCAGTAGTGCCCAGGGGCTAGCGGGGGTGACAGATACGCAGTATTTT.

A few counts support this clone. This chain links TRBV11-3 with TRBJ2-5; possibly TRBD2 for D (6 bases). This CDR3 spans 15 amino acids. Trimming left V 3 bases short and J 5 bases short, with 16 bases between. The germline gives CDR1 SGHNT, CDR2 YENEEA. The DNA for the CDR3 is TGTGCCAGCAGCTTTCAACGGAGGGGCGGGGAGACCCAGTACTTC. It translates to CASSFQRRGGETQYF.

This chain joins TRBV19 and TRBJ2-7, with TRBD1 identical over 8 bases. This CDR3 spans 13 amino acids. Looked up from germline, CDR1 is LNHDA and CDR2 is SQIVND (reference sequence). V gave up 4 bases and J gave up 9 bases; unmatched junction bases: 8. The CDR3 DNA reads TGTGCCAGTAGTAACAAACAGGGGGATGGGCAGTACTTC. This translates into CASSNKQGDGQYF.

This clone was seen a handful of times. This chain joins TRBV6-8 and TRBJ2-5; 13 nucleotides agree with TRBD2. V dropped 5 bases and J dropped 3; count of bases not matched to a gene: 3. The germline V gene has CDR1 MNHGY and CDR2 SAAAGT. CDR3 length: 15 residues. The CDR3 sequence: CASSPGLAGEETQYF. The CDR3 DNA reads TGTGCCAGCAGTCCCGGACTAGCGGGAGAAGAGACCCAGTACTTC.

This clone has at least ten counts. The chain carries TRBV6-8 and TRBJ1-1, with D tentatively TRBD1 (5 bases). Germline V gene data show CDR1 as MNHGY and CDR2 as SAAAGT. This CDR3 contains 15 residues. V was clipped by 1 base and J by 5 bases, with 14 bases between them. The chain's CDR3 is CASSYWQGMETEAFF. In nucleotides, the CDR3 is TGTGCCAGCAGTTACTGGCAGGGAATGGAAACTGAAGCTTTCTTT.

This clone was detected a few times. This chain links TRBV15 with TRBJ1-2; possibly TRBD1 for D (6 bases). Looked up from germline, CDR1 is LNHNV and CDR2 is YYDKDF (reference sequence). V gave up 1 base and J gave up 3 bases, with 12 bases separating them. The CDR3 sequence is 15 residues long. The CDR3 protein is CATSRGAGEYYGYTF. DNA of the CDR3: TGTGCCACCAGCAGAGGGGCAGGGGAGTACTATGGCTACACCTTC.

In this sample, this clone is medium-sized (0.01 to 0.1%). The chain is built from TRBV11-3 and TRBJ1-2; a possible D gene is TRBD1 (5 bases). V was cut by 5 bases and J by 0 bases, with 13 bases left in between. Germline-derived CDR1 and CDR2 are SGHNT and YENEEA. CDR3 length: 15 residues. The CDR3 protein is CASSIERGPNYGYTF. CDR3 coding DNA: TGTGCCAGCAGCATTGAGAGGGGCCCTAACTATGGCTACACCTTC. Together with reference TRBV11-3 and TRBJ1-2, the CDR3 gives the full variable domain: EAGVVQSPRYKIIEKKQPVAFWCNPISGHNTLYWYLQNLGQGPELLIRYENEEAVDDSQLPKDRFSAERLKGVDSTLKIQPAELGDSAVYLCASSIERGPNYGYTFGSGTRLTVV.

The genes are TRBV18 and TRBJ2-7, with D possibly being TRBD1 (5 bases). The CDR3 loop spans 13 amino acids. Trimming left V 4 bases short and J 2 bases short, with 9 bases between. Germline CDR1 reads KGHSH; CDR2 reads LQKENI. CDR3 loop: CASSRDSTYEQYF. The CDR3 DNA reads TGTGCCAGCTCACGCGACAGTACCTACGAGCAGTACTTC.

The chain has TRBV6-8 and TRBJ2-6; D possibly corresponds to TRBD1 (6 bases). The V gene's germline CDR1 is MNHGY and CDR2 SAAAGT. The germline V and J ends were trimmed by 10 bases and 1 base, with 17 bases remaining between them. The CDR3 contains 16 residues. CDR3 amino acids: CATETGTASGANVLTF. CDR3 DNA: TGTGCCACAGAGACAGGTACCGCTTCTGGGGCCAACGTCCTGACTTTC.

CDR3 residues: CASNGGAYNEQFF. For the CDR3, the DNA is TGTGCCAGCAACGGCGGGGCTTACAATGAGCAGTTCTTC. The chain has TRBV9 and TRBJ2-1; TRBD2 is a possible D gene (6 bases). This CDR3 spans 13 amino acids. Trimming removed 6 bases at V and 4 bases at J, with 11 bases between. The germline gives CDR1 SGDLS, CDR2 YYNGEE.

The chain links TRBV30 to TRBJ2-1; unclear D gene. Between the trimmed V and J ends, which lost 4 bases and 0 bases, there was a span of 7 bases. In germline, CDR1 is GTSNPN, CDR2 SVGIG (reference sequence). The CDR3 extends over 13 amino acids. CDR3 loop: CAWNPDSYNEQFF. The CDR3 DNA follows: TGTGCCTGGAATCCAGACTCCTACAATGAGCAGTTCTTC.

The chain links TRBV6-8 to TRBJ2-1, with D uncertain. The length of the CDR3 is 14 residues. In germline, CDR1 is MNHGY, CDR2 SAAAGT. V shed 9 bases and J shed 3 bases, with 15 bases lying between them. This chain's CDR3 is CASLDGSFYNEQFF. As DNA, the CDR3 is TGTGCCAGTCTGGACGGATCTTTCTACAATGAGCAGTTCTTC.

DNA for the CDR3: TGTGCCAGCAGCCAAGTTGGGCTTTACGAGCAGTACTTC. Its translation is CASSQVGLYEQYF. The chain couples TRBV14 to TRBJ2-7, with D unclear. The germline CDR1 and CDR2 sequences are SGHDN and FVKESK. The CDR3 spans 13 residues. V lost 1 base, J lost 4 bases, and 8 bases lay in between.

This clone occurred a few times. The J gene is TRBJ2-1, the V gene TRBV10-2; D is perhaps TRBD2 (5 bases). V was pared by 5 bases and J by 7 bases, with 21 bases between. The CDR3 is 16 residues long. CDR1 and CDR2 (germline): WSHSY, SAAADI. The DNA for the CDR3 is TGCGCCAGCAGTACCCTCAGAGGGCTGCGGGCAAATGAGCAGTTCTTC. It specifies CASSTLRGLRANEQFF.

This rearrangement joins TRBV19 to TRBJ1-3; D is unclear. The CDR3 runs to 15 residues. Germline CDR1 is LNHDA and CDR2 is SQIVND (reference sequence). Between the trimmed V and J ends, which lost 3 bases and 0 bases, there was a span of 9 bases. CDR3 nucleotide sequence: TGTGCCAGTAGTATCACAAAGGACTCTGGAAACACCATATATTTT. Its protein is CASSITKDSGNTIYF.

V gene TRBV9 combines with J gene TRBJ2-7; D gene uncertain. V dropped 4 bases and J dropped 1 base, with 15 bases sitting between them. Germline CDR1 reads SGDLS; CDR2 reads YYNGEE. The CDR3 length is 15 residues. The CDR3 loop is CASSPHLQSSYEQYF. The CDR3 region has the DNA TGTGCCAGCAGCCCGCACCTCCAGAGTTCCTACGAGCAGTACTTC.

The chain joins TRBV18 to TRBJ2-7; no clear D. With 4 bases removed from V and 1 base from J, the gap between germline ends came to 11 bases. Germline V gives CDR1 KGHSH, CDR2 LQKENI. The CDR3 consists of 14 residues. The CDR3: CASSLGVGSYEQYF. As DNA, the CDR3 is TGTGCCAGCTCACTTGGGGTCGGGTCCTACGAGCAGTACTTC.

The rearrangement joins TRBV19 to TRBJ1-6, with 8 bases matching TRBD1. Per germline, CDR1 LNHDA and CDR2 SQIVND (reference sequence). Losses at the gene ends were 5 bases for V and 2 bases for J; bases not matched to a gene: 8. The CDR3 consists of 17 residues. As DNA, the CDR3 is TGTGCCAGTAGTCCCCGGACAGGGCCCACCTATAATTCACCCCTCCACTTT. Protein: CASSPRTGPTYNSPLHF. Full variable domain (rest looked up from reference TRBV19 and TRBJ1-6): DGGITQSPKYLFRKEGQNVTLSCEQNLNHDAMYWYRQDPGQGLRLIYYSQIVNDFQKGDIAEGYSVSREKKESFPLTVTSAQKNPTAFYLCASSPRTGPTYNSPLHFGNGTRLTVT.

V and J are TRBV19 and TRBJ1-2; 7 bases fit TRBD1. This CDR3 comprises 16 residues. Trimming cost V 0 bases and J 2 bases; bases outside gene matches: 6. CDR1 and CDR2 from the germline V gene are LNHDA and SQIVND (reference sequence). CDR3 sequence: CASSIDEAGGNYGYTF. CDR3 DNA sequence: TGTGCCAGTAGTATAGATGAGGCAGGGGGAAACTATGGCTACACCTTC.

This clone has more than one count but fewer than ten. This chain links TRBV11-3 with TRBJ2-1, with D possibly being TRBD2 (6 bases). The CDR3 has 15 amino acids. The germline V gene has CDR1 SGHNT and CDR2 YENEEA. The V and J ends lost 1 base and 6 bases respectively, with 13 bases between them. The DNA for the CDR3 is TGTGCCAGCAGCTTAGGTGGGGGGTGGACCAATGAGCAGTTCTTC. It yields the protein CASSLGGGWTNEQFF.

This clone was found a few times. This chain joins TRBV29-1 and TRBJ1-2, with unresolved D. The CDR3 has 15 residues. From germline, CDR1 is SQVTM and CDR2 ANQGSEA. Trimming left V 4 bases short and J 0 bases short, with 15 bases between. The CDR3 here is CSVARGRRTNYGYTF. The CDR3 bases are TGCAGCGTTGCCCGCGGACGGAGAACTAACTATGGCTACACCTTC.

This clone has a handful of counts. The chain recombines TRBV7-6 with TRBJ2-5; D is undetermined. CDR1 and CDR2 from the germline V gene are SGHVS and FNYEAQ. The CDR3 has 15 residues. V shed 1 base and J shed 5 bases, with 14 bases lying between them. The CDR3 protein is CASSLGREMWETQYF. CDR3 in DNA: TGTGCCAGCAGCTTAGGCCGAGAGATGTGGGAGACCCAGTACTTC.

A few counts support this clone. Here the CDR3 reads CASSLLAANTGELFF. In DNA, the CDR3 is TGTGCCAGCAGCTTACTAGCGGCGAACACCGGGGAGCTGTTTTTT. The V and J genes are TRBV11-3 and TRBJ2-2; TRBD2 agrees at 7 bases. This CDR3 is 15 amino acids long. Germline trimming cut 2 bases from V and 0 bases from J; bases unmatched to any gene: 0. Germline lookup yields CDR1 SGHNT and CDR2 YENEEA.

This chain uses TRBV18 with TRBJ2-2, with unresolved D. The CDR3 totals 12 residues. V dropped 3 bases and J dropped 3 bases, with 2 bases sitting between them. Germline V gene lookup returns CDR1 KGHSH and CDR2 LQKENI. The DNA for the CDR3 is TGTGCCAGCTCACCCTACACCGGGGAGCTGTTTTTT. The encoded protein is CASSPYTGELFF. The full variable domain, in which reference TRBV18 and TRBJ2-2 provide the parts outside the CDR3, is NAGVMQNPRHLVRRRGQEARLRCSPMKGHSHVYWYRQLPEEGLKFMVYLQKENIIDESGMPKERFSAEFPKEGPSILRIQQVVRGDSAAYFCASSPYTGELFFGEGSRLTVL.